This is a list of T cell receptor beta chains from one sample in a study of PD-1 blockade in classical Hodgkin lymphoma. TCRdb keeps only in-frame clones here, not all; method: immunoSEQ multiplex PCR. The sample has approximately 10,000 clones, 74% seen once; the top ten hold roughly 10%. The specimen was CD8+ T cells from blood, collected before the fourth cycle of nivolumab. The receptors stem from a human donor with classical Hodgkin lymphoma. Each CDR3 is given with its conserved first and last residue. D genes are given only for firm matches. Only some rows state a clone size, as once, few, many or a class for expanded clones.

TRBV6-5	once	NA	TRBJ1-1	CASSLGRGTAEAFF	TGTGCCAGCAGCCTTGGACGGGGAACGGCTGAAGCTTTCTTT
TRBV6-5	few	NA	TRBJ2-7	CASSYSSSGSYEQYF	TGTGCCAGCAGTTACTCGTCTTCTGGCTCCTACGAGCAGTACTTC
TRBV6-5	NA	NA	TRBJ2-7	CASSYSSSGTYEQYF	TGTGCCAGCAGTTACTCCAGCTCGGGAACCTACGAGCAGTACTTC
TRBV7-9	NA	TRBD1	TRBJ1-2	CASSSQFSGQILISGYTF	TGTGCCAGCAGCTCGCAATTTTCGGGACAGATACTTATTTCGGGCTACACCTTC
TRBV10-2	NA	NA	TRBJ2-4	CASSESRGASIQYF	TGCGCCAGCAGTGAGTCCCGGGGGGCCTCCATTCAGTACTTC
TRBV7-2	NA	NA	TRBJ2-7	CASSSSSYEQYF	TGTGCCAGCAGCTCCTCCTCCTACGAGCAGTACTTC
TRBV18	once	TRBD1	TRBJ1-2	CASSPRETGGYPAGYTF	TGTGCCAGCTCACCGCGCGAGACAGGGGGCTACCCGGCCGGCTACACCTTC
TRBV28	few	NA	TRBJ1-1	CASTPAGDTEAFF	TGTGCCAGCACCCCCGCAGGTGACACTGAAGCTTTCTTT
TRBV6-6	NA	NA	TRBJ2-2	CASSPAPNTGELFF	TGTGCCAGCAGCCCAGCGCCGAACACCGGGGAGCTGTTTTTT
TRBV27	NA	TRBD1	TRBJ1-1	CASSLGTGVTEAFF	TGTGCCAGCAGTTTAGGGACAGGGGTCACTGAAGCTTTCTTT
TRBV6-5	once	TRBD2	TRBJ2-7	CASSSLAGGRYEQYF	TGTGCCAGCAGTTCTCTAGCGGGAGGTCGCTACGAGCAGTACTTC
TRBV29-1	NA	NA	TRBJ1-1	CSVEGGGVQMNTEAFF	TGCAGCGTTGAGGGGGGCGGGGTTCAAATGAACACTGAAGCTTTCTTT
TRBV27	NA	TRBD1	TRBJ1-4	CASSPEQGAHEKLFF	TGTGCCAGCAGTCCCGAACAGGGGGCCCATGAAAAACTGTTTTTT
TRBV11-2	once	NA	TRBJ1-1	CASSPGRLTEAFF	TGTGCCAGCAGCCCAGGGCGACTCACTGAAGCTTTCTTT
TRBV28	NA	NA	TRBJ1-1	CASSLGTYMNTEAFF	TGTGCCAGCAGTTTGGGCACCTACATGAACACTGAAGCTTTCTTT
TRBV6-5	NA	NA	TRBJ2-7	CASSYSNSGTYEQYF	TGTGCCAGCAGTTACTCGAACAGTGGTACCTACGAGCAGTACTTC
TRBV2	NA	TRBD1	TRBJ2-7	CASSENRGHEQYF	TGTGCCAGCAGTGAGAACAGGGGCCACGAGCAGTACTTC
TRBV6-6	NA	NA	TRBJ2-2	CASSYVGTGELFF	TGTGCCAGCAGTTACGTCGGCACCGGGGAGCTGTTTTTT
TRBV5-1	NA	NA	TRBJ2-7	CASRISYEQYF	TGCGCCAGCAGGATCAGCTACGAGCAGTACTTC
TRBV21-1	NA	NA	TRBJ1-1	CASSPRVQSTEAFF	TGTGCCAGCAGCCCCCGGGTGCAGTCCACTGAAGCTTTCTTT
TRBV7-3	NA	NA	TRBJ2-3	CASSSLGSTDTQYF	TGTGCCAGCAGCTCCCTCGGATCCACAGATACGCAGTATTTT
TRBV7-9	few	NA	TRBJ1-1	CASRQGNTEAFF	TGTGCCAGCAGGCAGGGGAACACTGAAGCTTTCTTT
TRBV6-1	NA	NA	TRBJ1-2	CASSEYRDTRPLVYGYTF	TGTGCCAGCAGTGAATATCGGGACACACGCCCACTTGTCTATGGCTACACCTTC
TRBV13	NA	NA	TRBJ2-7	CASSLDHRPSYEQYF	TGTGCCAGCAGCTTAGATCACAGGCCCTCCTACGAGCAGTACTTC
TRBV11-2	NA	NA	TRBJ2-7	CASSSRPYGEQYF	TGTGCCAGCAGCTCCCGGCCCTATGGGGAGCAGTACTTC
TRBV5-8	NA	NA	TRBJ2-7	CASSLGDDEQYF	TGTGCCAGCAGCTTGGGAGATGACGAGCAGTACTTC
TRBV2	NA	NA	TRBJ1-2	CASRTGSYTF	TGTGCCAGCAGGACGGGGAGCTACACCTTC
TRBV19	few	TRBD2	TRBJ2-7	CASRSWGGSSYEQYF	TGTGCCAGTCGTTCTTGGGGGGGGTCCTCCTACGAGCAGTACTTC
TRBV9	NA	TRBD1	TRBJ1-2	CASSITGVGANYGYTF	TGTGCCAGCAGCATAACAGGGGTGGGAGCTAACTATGGCTACACCTTC
TRBV2	NA	NA	TRBJ1-1	CASQVKGGWAVNTEAFF	TGTGCCAGCCAAGTGAAGGGGGGTTGGGCGGTGAACACTGAAGCTTTCTTT
TRBV28	NA	NA	TRBJ2-7	CASSLTGGAYEQYF	TGTGCCAGCAGTTTAACAGGGGGGGCCTACGAGCAGTACTTC
TRBV5-5	few	TRBD1	TRBJ1-2	CASSLVGTGGLYGYTF	TGTGCCAGCAGCTTGGTAGGGACAGGGGGCTTGTATGGCTACACCTTC
TRBV10-3	NA	NA	TRBJ2-7	CAISVQVGAYEQYF	TGTGCCATCAGTGTACAGGTAGGGGCCTACGAGCAGTACTTC
TRBV28	once	TRBD1	TRBJ1-1	CASSPDREGTEAFF	TGTGCCAGCAGTCCGGACAGGGAGGGCACTGAAGCTTTCTTT
TRBV5-5	medium-sized	TRBD1	TRBJ2-7	CASSPGTGFYEQYF	TGTGCCAGCAGCCCGGGGACAGGGTTCTACGAGCAGTACTTC
TRBV9	NA	NA	TRBJ2-3	CASSIRGTSSTDTQYF	TGTGCCAGCAGCATCAGGGGGACTTCCTCCACAGATACGCAGTATTTT
TRBV11-2	NA	NA	TRBJ1-2	CASSLGDRTFFNYGYTF	TGTGCCAGCAGCTTAGGGGATCGGACTTTCTTTAACTATGGCTACACCTTC
TRBV7-9	NA	NA	TRBJ1-5	CASSPAGLDQPQHF	TGTGCCAGCAGCCCCGCAGGGCTAGATCAGCCCCAGCATTTT
TRBV5-6	NA	NA	TRBJ2-2	CASSLVRISTGELFF	TGTGCCAGCAGCTTGGTCAGAATCAGCACCGGGGAGCTGTTTTTT
TRBV7-9	NA	NA	TRBJ1-1	CASSLAGGEEAFF	TGTGCCAGCAGCTTAGCGGGGGGAGAGGAAGCTTTCTTT
TRBV7-3	few	NA	TRBJ2-3	CASSSPRDGGTDTQYF	TGTGCCAGCAGCTCCCCCCGGGACGGGGGCACAGATACGCAGTATTTT
TRBV6-5	NA	TRBD1	TRBJ2-7	CASSYSGTGSYEQYF	TGTGCCAGCAGTTACTCTGGGACAGGGTCCTACGAGCAGTACTTC
TRBV4-1	few	NA	TRBJ2-7	CASSQDGGEQYF	TGCGCCAGCAGCCAAGATGGGGGCGAGCAGTACTTC
TRBV7-9	NA	NA	TRBJ2-6	CASSFSPNGANVLTF	TGTGCCAGCAGCTTTAGTCCCAATGGGGCCAACGTCCTGACTTTC
TRBV9	few	TRBD2	TRBJ2-1	CASTRTGLAGEGGNEQFF	TGTGCCAGCACCCGAACAGGTCTAGCGGGAGAGGGTGGGAATGAGCAGTTCTTC
TRBV4-1	once	NA	TRBJ1-1	CASSQDRGSPSGAFF	TGCGCCAGCAGCCAAGATCGGGGCAGCCCGTCTGGGGCTTTCTTT
TRBV7-9	NA	NA	TRBJ2-5	CASSLYGGETQYF	TGTGCCAGCAGCTTATATGGGGGAGAGACCCAGTACTTC
TRBV6-1	NA	NA	TRBJ1-5	CASSDYSNQPQHF	TGTGCCAGCAGTGACTACAGCAATCAGCCCCAGCATTTT
TRBV5-1	NA	NA	TRBJ2-7	CASSLDLTYEQYF	TGCGCCAGCAGCTTGGATCTAACCTACGAGCAGTACTTC